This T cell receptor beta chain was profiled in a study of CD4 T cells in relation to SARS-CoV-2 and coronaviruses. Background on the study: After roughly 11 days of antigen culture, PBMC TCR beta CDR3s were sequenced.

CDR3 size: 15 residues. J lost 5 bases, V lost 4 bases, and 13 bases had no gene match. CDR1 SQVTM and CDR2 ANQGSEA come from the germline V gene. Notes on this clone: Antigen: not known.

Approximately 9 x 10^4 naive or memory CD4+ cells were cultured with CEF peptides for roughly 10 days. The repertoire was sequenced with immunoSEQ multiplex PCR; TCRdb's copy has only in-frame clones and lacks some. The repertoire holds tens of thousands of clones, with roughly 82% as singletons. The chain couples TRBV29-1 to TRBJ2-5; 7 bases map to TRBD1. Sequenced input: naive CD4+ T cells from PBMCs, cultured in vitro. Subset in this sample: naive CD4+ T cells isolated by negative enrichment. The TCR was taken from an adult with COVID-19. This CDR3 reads CSVGGVRGIAETQYF. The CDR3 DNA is TGCAGCGTTGGGGGTGTCAGGGGGATAGCGGAGACCCAGTACTTC.